Given below is one T cell receptor (beta chain) in context. What it recognizes is unknown. At one boundary the junction diverges from the germline segment, which might be a read error. CDR3 size: 13 residues. The V gene's germline CDR1 is SEHNR and CDR2 FQNEAQ (reference sequence). This entry comes from a study of OX40 agonist ivuxolimab in advanced cancers. General study points: Low clonal expansion, among the lowest seen, marked partial responders at 0.1-3.0 mg/kg. In the expanded peripheral T cells, antigen specificity was never determined.

Sequenced by immunoSEQ multiplex PCR; TCRdb stores in-frame clones only, minus some. Of about 110,000 clones listed, 75% to 95% are singletons. V is TRBV7-9 and J is TRBJ1-1; no reliable D call. The clonotype was recovered from an adult with an advanced solid tumor such as melanoma, head and neck, liver or kidney cancer. Source: CD4+ or CD8+ T cells sorted from blood, taken in a trial of the OX40 agonist ivuxolimab. In nucleotides, the CDR3 is TGTGCCAGCAGCTTAGGGAGGAACAGTGAAGCTTTCTTT. Amino acids: CASSLGRNSEAFF.